This T cell receptor (beta chain) was sequenced in a study of OX40 agonist ivuxolimab in advanced cancers. The data were produced by immunoSEQ multiplex PCR, yet TCRdb's version contains in-frame clones alone and is incomplete. This repertoire shows fewer than 85,000 clones, over 65% found once; its top ten account for 0.75% to 0.85%. The V gene end was trimmed by 8 bases and the J gene end by 7 bases; junction bases not matched to a gene: 14. Germline V CDR1 and CDR2: MNHEY, SMNVEV (reference sequence). CDR3 length: 15 residues. The rearrangement uses TRBV27 and TRBJ2-5; 9 nucleotides match TRBD2. The sequences come from CD4+ or CD8+ T cells sorted from blood, collected in a trial of the OX40 agonist ivuxolimab. This TCR was sampled from an adult with an advanced solid tumor such as melanoma, head and neck, liver or kidney cancer. The CDR3 spells CASSPSGAPPRTQYF. The DNA of the CDR3 is TGTGCCAGCTCCCCTAGCGGGGCCCCCCCAAGGACCCAGTACTTC.